This record covers a single T cell receptor beta chain. In its sample, this clonotype was seen many times. Its target antigen remains unknown. The sample holds no much larger clone one base away, and base qualities are not on file. Library construction relied on multiplex PCR. The instrument given in TCRdb is Illumina HiSeq 4000. TCR beta libraries were built with iRepertoire HTBI primers and Arm-PCR amplification of CDR3 regions. Gel purification was performed on PCR products prior to sequencing. In the source study's methods: Gene usage analysis of CDR3 amino acid clonotypes used the 62 TRBV and around 14 TRBJ segments found across samples. COPE and FqMerger were used to merge the filtered high-quality paired reads into contigs. Contigs were aligned with BLAST to IMGT TRBV, TRBD and TRBJ reference genes, and CDR3 was defined per IMGT. Any clonotype with a frequency above 0.1% was classified as a highly expanded clone. Shannon entropy was used to measure repertoire diversity, and the Gini coefficient was used to measure V-J evenness. A clonotype was considered public if more than one individual shared it. TCRdb reprocessed the public reads (quality trimming at Q25 with fastp, clone calling with MiXCR) and kept in-frame beta chains. When rows share a CDR3 protein, they turn into one entry using the most common DNA and genes. The V and J calls were not made by the authors but by TCRdb's processing. Counted in this sample were 350,000 to 400,000 distinct CDR3 sequences; around 15% of them appeared once. Of the sample, 22% is held by the ten largest clones.

Read against the paper, the sample's time point label means: newly diagnosed GD, antithyroid drugs for less than 3 months. For both TCR sequencing and RNA sequencing, RNA was extracted from PBMCs in TRIzol. Graves' disease was diagnosed according to American Thyroid Association guidelines. Patients were recruited from an endocrinology department in Xi'an, China. From each patient, around 8.3 milliliters of peripheral blood was collected into an EDTA anticoagulant tube. Ficoll Paque Plus density gradient separation was used to isolate PBMCs, and no further T cell sorting was done. An Agilent 2100 Bioanalyzer and agarose gel were used to assess RNA quality, and a NanoDrop 2000 was used to measure RNA concentration. The germline V gene (reference sequence) supplies CDR1 SEHNR and CDR2 FQNEAQ. From cysteine to phenylalanine, the CDR3 is 14 amino acids long. The entry retains the CDR3 DNA only, 42 bases that are in frame from base 1. For this chain, trimming is 1 base at the V end and 3 bases at the J end, and the number of junction bases without a gene match is 2.

The source of the sample is a study of regulatory T cells in long-lasting Graves disease listed by TCRdb under 2021. About the investigation overall: Antithyroid drugs had been taken for less than 3 months by newly diagnosed Graves' disease patients. Patients with persistent Graves' disease were compared with patients with newly diagnosed Graves' disease using TCR sequencing and RNA sequencing of peripheral blood. The study was registered as a clinical trial and conducted in China. A total of about 35 samples underwent TCR sequencing: about 13 from persistent and approximately 20 from newly diagnosed Graves' disease patients.

Broader findings and caveats from the paper: Compared with newly diagnosed patients, persistent Graves' disease patients had lower TCR Shannon entropy and fewer highly expanded clones, which suggests clonal expansion. Peripheral blood alone was examined, since thyroid tissue, which constituted the primary lesion, could not be accessed. Persistent disease showed preferential use of TRBV28, TRBJ1-2 and TRBJ2-5, whereas newly diagnosed disease favored TRBV20-1 and TRBJ2-1. Only the TCR beta chain was sequenced and analyzed. More public clonotypes were shared among persistent patients (around 3,000) than among newly diagnosed patients (more than 950). The authors noted that the small sample size was a limitation that may lower accuracy.

Sequences were derived from peripheral blood mononuclear cells (PBMCs), sampled at new diagnosis, from a patient treated with antithyroid drugs. The chain is assembled from TRBV7-9 and TRBJ2-5; TRBD2 agrees with 7 junctional bases. This clonotype originated in a female donor with Graves disease. The sequenced DNA: TGTGCCAGCAGCTTAGACGCGGGAGAAGAGACCCAGTACTTC. The resulting protein is CASSLDAGEETQYF.